Listed below are T cell receptor beta chains from one sample, sequenced in a study of response to subunit inactivated influenza vaccine. TCRdb recomputed calls from the RT-PCR reads with MiXCR, one row per CDR3 protein. The sample carries roughly 190,000 distinct CDR3 sequences, roughly an eighth recorded once. The material was CD8+ T cells sorted from PBMCs, obtained approximately 5 days after vaccination. The receptors were gathered from a man aged 50 or older who received an inactivated influenza vaccine. Both conserved end residues are part of each CDR3. A D gene is named only where the DNA matches it firmly. A row's size may be missing; if present it is once, few, many or a size class.

>-|TRBV10-3|TRBJ2-5|TRBD2
TGTGCCATCAGTGACACGGGGGGGCACGAAGCCCAGTACTTC
CAISDTGGHEAQYF
>-|TRBV20-1|TRBJ2-7|-
TGCAGTGCTAGAGATTTAACAGGCGAGCAGTACTTC
CSARDLTGEQYF
>few|TRBV7-9|TRBJ2-3|TRBD2
TGTGCCAGCAGCTTCCTCCGGGAGGTTGGAGATACGCAGTATTTT
CASSFLREVGDTQYF
>-|TRBV28|TRBJ2-3|-
TGTGCCAGCAATACTGAAGAGGGGCAGAGCACAGATACGCAGTATTTT
CASNTEEGQSTDTQYF
>few|TRBV7-8|TRBJ2-7|-
TGTGCCAGCAGCACCGCAGGGCGTACCATCTACGAGCAGTACTTC
CASSTAGRTIYEQYF
>few|TRBV12-3/TRBV12-4|TRBJ1-4|-
TGTGCCAGCGGACTGACAGGAAGATTCGAAAAACTGTTTTTT
CASGLTGRFEKLFF
>many|TRBV4-2|TRBJ1-2|-
TGTGCCAGCAGCCAGACAATATGGGACTATGGCTACACCTTC
CASSQTIWDYGYTF
>few|TRBV7-2|TRBJ1-2|TRBD1
TGTGCCAGCACCCGACAGGGGTGGGGCTACACCTTC
CASTRQGWGYTF
>-|TRBV24-1|TRBJ2-1|TRBD2
TGTGCCACCAGTGATTTCGGGCTAGCGGGACTCAATGAGCAGTTCTTC
CATSDFGLAGLNEQFF
>-|TRBV5-4|TRBJ1-6|-
TGTGCCAGCAGCGTGGGAATGGGGCCCCTCCACTTT
CASSVGMGPLHF
>few|TRBV13|TRBJ2-1|TRBD2
TGTGCCAGCCGAGGACTAGCGGGTTCTCGAAGCTCCTACAATGAGCAGTTCTTC
CASRGLAGSRSSYNEQFF